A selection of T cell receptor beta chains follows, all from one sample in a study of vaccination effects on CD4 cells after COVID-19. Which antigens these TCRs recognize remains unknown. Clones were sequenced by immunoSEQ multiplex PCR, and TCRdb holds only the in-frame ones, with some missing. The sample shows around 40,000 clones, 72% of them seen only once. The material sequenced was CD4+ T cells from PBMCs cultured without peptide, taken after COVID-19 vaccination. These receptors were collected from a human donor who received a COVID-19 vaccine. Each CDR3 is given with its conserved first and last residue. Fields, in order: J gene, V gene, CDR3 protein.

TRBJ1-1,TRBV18,CASSLQVGGGTEAFF
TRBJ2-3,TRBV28,CASRGGGLAVRDTQYF
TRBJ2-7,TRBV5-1,CASSLAGNFYEQYF
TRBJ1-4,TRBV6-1,CASSDMGGSTNEKLFF
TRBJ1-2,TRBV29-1,CSVDRGSNYGYTF
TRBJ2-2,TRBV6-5,CASIKGGGDTGELFF
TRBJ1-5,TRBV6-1,CASSELGDQPQHF
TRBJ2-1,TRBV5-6,CASSLRTTTYNEQFF
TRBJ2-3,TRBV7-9,CASSLAQDYPSTDTQYF
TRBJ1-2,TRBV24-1,CATSVVQGGVRGYTF
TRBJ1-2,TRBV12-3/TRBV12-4,CASSSRAYYGYTF
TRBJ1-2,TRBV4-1,CASSPQHGNFGSNYGYTF
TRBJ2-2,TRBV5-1,CASSLGVSGELFF
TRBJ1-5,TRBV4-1,CASSQVATAGSYSNQPQHF
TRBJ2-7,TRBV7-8,CASSLGGGEQYF
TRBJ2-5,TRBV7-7,CASSLFVAGTPGEETQYF
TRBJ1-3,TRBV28,CASSRQGNGGNTIYF
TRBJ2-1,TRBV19,CASSPSVTAGNEQFF
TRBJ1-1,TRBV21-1,CASSPKPFKNTEAFF
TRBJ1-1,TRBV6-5,CASGLRGPRTEAFF
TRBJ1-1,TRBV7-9,CASSLGWGKNTEAFF
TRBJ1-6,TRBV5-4,CASSLVVEEPLHF
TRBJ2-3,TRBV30,CAWSAPGRTSTDTQYF
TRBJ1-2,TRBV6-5,CASSYMAGKGYTF